This T cell receptor beta chain was captured by sequencing in a study of blood T cell repertoires in COVID-19. Looking at the study overall: Acute and convalescent COVID-19 specimens originated in the United States, Italy and Spain. The analysed material was cDNA or gDNA that came from T cells, B-cell-depleted T cells, or PBMCs.

The protocol was immunoSEQ multiplex PCR, while the TCRdb copy is restricted to in-frame clones and leaves out a portion. The sample carries tens of thousands of clones, 81% recorded once. In germline, CDR1 is MNHEY, CDR2 SVGAGI. Trimming cost V 2 bases and J 2 bases; bases outside gene matches: 3. The CDR3 is made up of 14 amino acids. This TCR derives from an elderly woman with active or convalescent COVID-19. The sample was peripheral blood. The chain employs TRBV6-5 and TRBJ2-7, with TRBD2 identical over 7 bases. As DNA, the CDR3 is TGTGCCAGCAGTTACGGGAGGGGTCCCTACGAGCAGTACTTC. Its protein product is CASSYGRGPYEQYF.